The 25 T cell receptor beta chains in this list originate from one sample, sequenced in a study of identical twins. One entry per CDR3 protein results from TCRdb running MiXCR on the 5' RACE reads. The table includes about 390,000 distinct CDR3 sequences, about 9% detected once. Sample: naive T cells sorted from blood. The receptors here all came from a woman between 45 and 60 years old in good health.

This clonotype was seen more than once but under ten times. This rearrangement joins TRBV27 to TRBJ2-1; D may correspond to TRBD1 or TRBD2 (5 bases each). V lost 5 bases to trimming and J lost 7 bases, with 12 bases between them. The germline V gene encodes CDR1 MNHEY and CDR2 SMNVEV (reference sequence). The CDR3 consists of 13 residues. CDR3 in DNA: TGTGCCAGCAGTGAATGGGGGAAGAATGAGCAGTTCTTC. It codes for CASSEWGKNEQFF.

The chain recombines TRBV29-1 with TRBJ2-2; D gene unclear. CDR1 is SQVTM and CDR2 is ANQGSEA in the germline V gene. The CDR3 loop spans 10 amino acids. The V end was cut by 7 bases, the J end by 6 bases, with 6 bases between. DNA for the CDR3: TGCAGCGCGGGCTCCGGGGAGCTGTTTTTT. Translating it yields CSAGSGELFF.

This clonotype was observed many times. The V call is TRBV3-1, the J call TRBJ2-1; possible D gene TRBD2, 6 bases. The germline V gene has CDR1 LGHDT and CDR2 YNNKEL (reference sequence). This CDR3 region has 14 residues. Deletions cut 3 bases from V and 8 bases from J, with 14 bases between. CDR3 coding DNA: TGTGCCAGCAGCCAGGCGGGATGGGGGGATGAGCAGTTCTTC. This gives the protein CASSQAGWGDEQFF.

This chain uses TRBV4-1 with TRBJ2-7; 9 nucleotides match TRBD1. V lost 4 bases and J lost 4; bases outside the gene matches: 8. The V gene's germline CDR1 is MGHRA and CDR2 YSYEKL. The CDR3 runs 15 residues. CDR3 bases: TGCGCCAGCAGCCGTGTGGACAGGGGTGGTTACGAGCAGTACTTC. Its translation: CASSRVDRGGYEQYF.

This chain connects TRBV5-1 to TRBJ2-1; D might be TRBD1 (6 bases). Trimming removed 4 bases at V and 9 bases at J, with 17 bases between. The CDR3 loop spans 14 amino acids. CDR1 and CDR2 (germline): SGHRS, YFSETQ. The CDR3 sequence is CASSPPDSSAEQFF. The CDR3 DNA is TGCGCCAGCAGCCCGCCGGACAGCTCTGCTGAGCAGTTCTTC.

The V and J genes are TRBV12-3 or TRBV12-4 and TRBJ1-5; 7 bases align to TRBD1. The CDR3 contains 15 residues. V shed 6 bases and J 4 bases; nucleotides not matched to a gene: 9. The CDR3 DNA sequence: TGTGCCAGCAGCCGATTCAGGGACAGAAATCAGCCCCAGCATTTT. Amino acids: CASSRFRDRNQPQHF.

This clonotype was detected many times. The rearrangement links TRBV10-2 to TRBJ2-7; 9 nucleotides agree with TRBD1. The J segment lost 4 bases and the V segment lost 6 bases, leaving 10 bases of the junction unmatched. Germline V lookup: CDR1 WSHSY, CDR2 SAAADI. The CDR3 length is 15 residues. The CDR3 here is CASRAPGQGVYEQYF. The CDR3 DNA sequence: TGCGCCAGCAGAGCACCGGGACAGGGAGTTTACGAGCAGTACTTC.

This clonotype occurred a few times. The rearrangement joins TRBV20-1 to TRBJ2-5; 8 bases line up with TRBD1. CDR3 size: 11 residues. With V trimmed by 4 bases and J by 5 bases, 0 bases remained unmatched. CDR1 is DFQATT, CDR2 SNEGSKA, per germline (reference sequence). The CDR3: CSANRGETQYF. Here the CDR3 DNA reads TGCAGTGCTAACAGGGGGGAGACCCAGTACTTC.

The genes are TRBV7-9 and TRBJ2-7, with D tentatively TRBD2 (5 bases). Germline V CDR1 and CDR2: SEHNR, FQNEAQ (reference sequence). The ends were cut back, 4 bases at V and 5 bases at J, with 12 bases in the middle. This CDR3 spans 13 amino acids. DNA for the CDR3: TGTGCCAGCAGCTCGGGCGGGTTGCACGAGCAGTACGTC. Protein product: CASSSGGLHEQYV.

J is TRBJ2-2 and V is TRBV4-1, with a weak D call TRBD2 (6 bases). Between the trimmed V and J ends, which lost 1 base and 2 bases, there was a span of 14 bases. This CDR3 is built from 17 residues. The germline gives CDR1 MGHRA, CDR2 YSYEKL. CDR3: CASSQVKRAANTGELFF. The CDR3 nucleotides read TGCGCCAGCAGCCAAGTAAAGCGGGCTGCCAACACCGGGGAGCTGTTTTTT.

This clonotype came up many times. The CDR3 sequence is CATDEPGLGIAGELFF. In DNA form, the CDR3 reads TGTGCCACCGACGAACCGGGACTAGGAATTGCCGGGGAGCTGTTTTTT. V is TRBV7-2 and J is TRBJ2-2; TRBD2 matches 8 bases. CDR3 size: 16 residues. Looked up from germline, CDR1 is SGHTA and CDR2 is FQGNSA. The ends lost 10 bases at V and 6 bases at J; junction bases unmatched: 16.

This clonotype was detected only a few times. The rearrangement joins TRBV19 to TRBJ2-5; D is possibly TRBD1 (7 bases). V was cut by 2 bases and J by 4 bases, with 17 bases left in between. The CDR3 consists of 16 residues. The germline CDR1 and CDR2 sequences are LNHDA and SQIVND (reference sequence). CDR3 protein: CASSISQAGGLETQYF. The CDR3 DNA is TGTGCCAGTAGTATATCCCAGGCAGGGGGGTTAGAGACCCAGTACTTC.

This clonotype was seen a handful of times. J is TRBJ2-7 and V is TRBV12-2; the table's D call, TRBD1, has no DNA check behind it. TRBV12-2 is assigned pseudogene status. The CDR3 is 12 residues long. The CDR3: CASRSYRGEQYF. In DNA, the CDR3 is TGTGCAAGTCGCTCCTACAGGGGCGAGCAGTACTTC.

This clonotype was recorded a few times. At one end the junction does not follow the germline gene, possibly because of a read error. The chain recombines TRBV12-3 or TRBV12-4 with TRBJ2-5; 9 bases match TRBD1. This CDR3 spans 11 amino acids. CDR3 sequence (DNA): TGTGCCAGCAGTCAAAGACAGGGGGTTTCCTTC. It encodes CASSQRQGVSF.

The V and J genes are TRBV5-1 and TRBJ2-7; 9 positions agree with TRBD2. Germline V gives CDR1 SGHRS, CDR2 YFSETQ. The CDR3 length is 15 residues. With V trimmed by 0 bases and J by 6 bases, 7 bases remained unmatched. The CDR3 DNA reads as TGCGCCAGCAGCTTGGTTTCGCGGGAGGGATCCGAGCAGTACTTC. As protein: CASSLVSREGSEQYF.

This clonotype came up many times. V and J are TRBV5-1 and TRBJ1-1, with D maybe TRBD1 (5 bases). Germline loops: CDR1 SGHRS, CDR2 YFSETQ. The CDR3 has 17 residues. The V end lost 0 bases, the J end lost 2 bases, and 17 bases lay between the germline ends. The DNA of the CDR3 is TGCGCCAGCAGCTTGGTACGGCTCGACCAGGGAAACACTGAAGCTTTCTTT. The encoded protein is CASSLVRLDQGNTEAFF.

This clonotype has at least ten counts. The rearrangement links TRBV20-1 to TRBJ2-7; D possibly corresponds to TRBD2 (6 bases). Between the trimmed V and J ends, which lost 1 base and 2 bases, there was a span of 9 bases. CDR3 length: 13 amino acids. Germline V CDR1 and CDR2: DFQATT, SNEGSKA (reference sequence). CDR3 region: CSARGGTTYEQYF. As DNA, the CDR3 is TGCAGTGCTAGAGGCGGGACCACCTACGAGCAGTACTTC.

This clonotype showed up just a few times. The genes are TRBV25-1 and TRBJ1-1; TRBD1 aligns across 7 bases. The V and J ends lost 3 bases and 10 bases, in that order; junction bases with no gene match: 5. CDR1 and CDR2 from the germline V gene are MGHDK and SYGVNS. The CDR3 totals 12 residues. The CDR3 sequence: CASSDVDRRAFF. CDR3 nucleotides: TGTGCCAGCAGTGATGTGGACAGGAGAGCTTTCTTT.

This clonotype appeared once. This chain links TRBV7-6 with TRBJ2-5; D remains unclear. This CDR3 has 15 residues. CDR1 and CDR2 from the germline V gene are SGHVS and FNYEAQ. V dropped 1 base and J dropped 5 bases, with 14 bases sitting between them. CDR3 amino acids: CASSLGSTWRETQYF. CDR3 nucleotide sequence: TGTGCCAGCAGCTTAGGTTCAACCTGGCGTGAGACCCAGTACTTC.

This clonotype was seen repeatedly, ten times or more. This rearrangement joins TRBV4-1 to TRBJ2-1; tentative D call: TRBD2 (6 bases). V dropped 5 bases and J dropped 9 bases, with 11 bases sitting between them. This CDR3 has 12 residues. CDR1 MGHRA and CDR2 YSYEKL come from the germline V gene. The CDR3 is CASSETRLEQFF. CDR3 nucleotides: TGCGCCAGCAGCGAGACTAGGCTTGAGCAGTTCTTC.

This clonotype turned up a few times. J is TRBJ2-5 and V is TRBV7-9; 7 nucleotides line up with TRBD1. This CDR3 contains 14 residues. Germline V CDR1 and CDR2: SEHNR, FQNEAQ (reference sequence). V shed 3 bases and J 5 bases; nucleotides not matched to a gene: 6. As DNA, the CDR3 is TGTGCCAGCAGCTTGGGGACAGATAGGGAGACCCAGTACTTC. Amino acid sequence: CASSLGTDRETQYF.

This clonotype was seen a handful of times. This rearrangement joins TRBV5-1 to TRBJ2-1; maybe TRBD2 (5 bases). With 4 bases removed from V and 9 bases from J, the gap between germline ends came to 14 bases. In germline, CDR1 is SGHRS, CDR2 YFSETQ. The CDR3 contains 13 residues. CDR3: CASSLLSETEQFF. CDR3 DNA sequence: TGCGCCAGCAGCCTACTTAGCGAAACTGAGCAGTTCTTC.

The chain combines TRBV6-4 with TRBJ2-1, with D perhaps matching TRBD1 or TRBD2 (6 bases each). CDR3 size: 14 residues. V lost 5 bases, J lost 8 bases, and 16 bases lay in between. The germline V gene encodes CDR1 MRHNA and CDR2 SNTAGT. The CDR3 loop reads CASSRGDPFHEQFF. The CDR3 DNA reads TGTGCCAGCAGTAGGGGGGACCCTTTCCATGAGCAGTTCTTC.

This clonotype has ten or more counts. The chain carries TRBV12-3 or TRBV12-4 and TRBJ2-7; 8 bases match TRBD1. This CDR3 has 14 amino acids. After removal of 6 bases from V and 3 bases from J, the junction contained 7 bases not matched to a gene. The CDR3 loop reads CASRPGGTIYEQYF. The CDR3 nucleotides read TGTGCCAGCAGGCCAGGGGGCACGATCTACGAGCAGTACTTC.

Many counts were recorded for this clonotype. The chain uses TRBV5-1 and TRBJ2-2; weak D call: TRBD2 (5 bases). The CDR3 totals 16 residues. V lost 0 bases and J 6 bases, leaving 15 bases between the germline ends. Germline V gene data show CDR1 as SGHRS and CDR2 as YFSETQ. Here the CDR3 DNA reads TGCGCCAGCAGCTTGGATGGAGGAGGAGTCTCCGGGGAGCTGTTTTTT. This sequence encodes CASSLDGGGVSGELFF.